This T cell receptor beta chain derives from a study of T cells after yellow fever vaccination. Whole-study context: Libraries from low-cell-number fractions were prepared with the SMART-Seq v4 Ultra Low Input RNA kit.

The V gene's germline CDR1 is SGHNT and CDR2 YYREEE (reference sequence). CDR3 size: 16 residues. J lost 4 bases, V lost 3 bases, and 5 bases had no gene match. MiXCR, applied by TCRdb to the 5' RACE reads, yields one record per CDR3 protein. This sample yields 500,000 to 700,000 distinct CDR3 sequences, of which 15% to 20% are seen a single time; 14% belongs to the top ten. This chain joins TRBV5-4 and TRBJ2-5, with 14 bases identical to TRBD2. This TCR was sampled from a young man who received the YFV17D yellow fever vaccine. The sequences come from PBMCs, collected 15 days after the yellow fever booster vaccination. The DNA for the CDR3 is TGTGCCAGCAGCTCTCAGGGACTAGCGGGAGTAGAGACCCAGTACTTC. It is translated as CASSSQGLAGVETQYF.